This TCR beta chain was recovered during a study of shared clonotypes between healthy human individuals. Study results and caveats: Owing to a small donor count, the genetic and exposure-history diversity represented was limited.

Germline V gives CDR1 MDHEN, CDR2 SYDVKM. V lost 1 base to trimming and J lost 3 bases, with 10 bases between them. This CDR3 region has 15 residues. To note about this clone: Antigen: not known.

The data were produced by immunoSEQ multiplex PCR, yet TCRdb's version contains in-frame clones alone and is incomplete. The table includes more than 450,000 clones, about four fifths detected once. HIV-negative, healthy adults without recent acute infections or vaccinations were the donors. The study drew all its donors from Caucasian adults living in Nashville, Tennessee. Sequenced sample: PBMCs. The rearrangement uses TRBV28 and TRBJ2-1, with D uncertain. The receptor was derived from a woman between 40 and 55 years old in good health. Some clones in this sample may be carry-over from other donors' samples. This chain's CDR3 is CASSLYSGLYNEQFF. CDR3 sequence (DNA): TGTGCCAGCAGTTTATATAGTGGGCTCTACAATGAGCAGTTCTTC.